This section outlines one T cell receptor beta chain sequence together with its context. This specimen belongs to a study of blood T cell repertoires in COVID-19. Across the study: Samples came from the United States, Italy and Spain, spanning acute and convalescent COVID-19. T cells, B-cell-depleted T cells, or PBMCs supplied cDNA or gDNA.

Assay used: immunoSEQ multiplex PCR; TCRdb lists only in-frame clones, some missing. The sample lists some 71,000 clones; 90% were seen once. Germline CDR1 is MNHNS and CDR2 is SASEGT. This CDR3 has 16 amino acids. V gave up 3 bases and J gave up 0 bases, with 12 bases separating them. Sequenced input: peripheral blood. The receptor comes from a woman aged 18-29 years with acute or convalescent COVID-19. The J gene is TRBJ2-1, the V gene TRBV6-1; tentatively, D is TRBD2 (6 bases). CDR3 sequence: CASSDPGASSYNEQFF. Written as DNA, the CDR3 is TGTGCCAGCAGTGATCCGGGAGCGAGCTCCTACAATGAGCAGTTCTTC.